This T cell receptor (beta chain) was captured in a study of T cell repertoires in aging, cancer and after chemotherapy (dated 2019 in TCRdb). For the study in its entirety: Six donor age groups were covered, ranging from 30 or younger up to 70 or older, and each group contained at least three individuals. In total, the full dataset held 10 million or so TCR reads. To look at immunoaging and at how T cells reconstitute after chemotherapy, the study profiled TCR beta repertoires in peripheral blood from both healthy donors and cancer patients. In the solid tumor group, the paired samples taken before and after chemotherapy came from brain tumor (glioblastoma) patients given temozolomide-based therapy. The cohort comprised around 220 cancer patients, more than 85 with hematological and 124 with solid cancers, plus 95 healthy donors as a reference group. The research as a whole found: In healthy donors, the decline in TCR diversity with age was mainly due to loss of richness, whereas in cancer patients loss of evenness also played a role. According to the authors, the repertoire data do not allow conclusions to be drawn about immunological memory after chemotherapy. Compared with age-matched healthy donors, untreated patients with either hematological or solid cancers had significantly lower TCR diversity in the blood along with higher clonality. In both cancer cohorts, the median generation probability rose over the chemotherapy interval, which suggests that the repertoire was reconstituted through rebound thymic output.

TCR beta rearrangements were amplified from genomic DNA extracted from peripheral blood rather than from sorted cells or RNA. Taken from cysteine to phenylalanine, the CDR3 has 16 residues. Just the 48-base CDR3 DNA is kept, in frame starting at base 1. In the germline V gene, CDR1 corresponds to SGHNT and CDR2 to YENEEA. V is pared back by 1 base and J by 2 bases, with 12 bases lying between the germline termini. Rearranged TRB sequences spanning V, D and J segments were amplified by multiplex touch-down PCR using a mixed TRB-A/B primer pool. Illumina adapters and sample indices were attached to the amplicons through two consecutive PCR reactions run with Phusion HS II polymerase. After gel purification with the NucleoSpin Gel and PCR Clean-up kit, the amplicons were checked using Qubit and an Agilent 2100 Bioanalyzer. Sequencing of libraries was carried out on an Illumina MiSeq in 600-cycle, single-indexed, paired-end runs. As for the authors' bioinformatics: TRB sequences were processed with MiXCR versions 2.12 and 3.0.5. Each unique CDR3 nucleotide sequence was counted as one clone, and only productive sequences with at least two reads were retained. The repertoire metrics were Shannon diversity, evenness, clonality (calculated as one minus evenness), and diversity profiles parameterized by alpha from 0 to 5. The IGoR algorithm was used to calculate generation probabilities of clones in the paired pre- and post-chemotherapy samples. In TCRdb, the public reads were trimmed at Q25 with fastp and aligned with MiXCR, with productive beta chains retained. Entries that share a CDR3 protein sequence are merged under the most common genes and DNA. The V and J calls and clone size are TCRdb's, not the authors'. This sample comprises 20,000 or so distinct CDR3 sequences, approximately 35% of them detected only once. The top ten clones comprise approximately 17% of the sample.

For this clonotype: This receptor's antigen is unknown. Qualities for individual bases were not recorded, and no much larger clone is one base off.

The TCR was taken from a human donor with a solid tumor. Rearrangement joined TRBV11-3 to TRBJ2-1, and TRBD2 may be the D gene, going by 6 matching bases. Sequencing was done on a sample of blood. The CDR3 corresponds to CASSLALGGAYNEQFF. The DNA sequence is TGTGCCAGCAGCTTAGCCCTGGGGGGTGCCTACAATGAGCAGTTCTTC.